The 9 T cell receptor beta chains below all came from one sample that was sequenced in a study of T-cell memory formation after mild COVID-19. Using its own MiXCR run on the 5' RACE reads, TCRdb lists one record per CDR3 protein. The top ten clones hold approximately 12% of a sample with approximately 490,000 distinct CDR3 sequences, about a fifth of them seen once. The source material was PBMCs or a T cell subset sorted from them (not recorded which). The receptors were gathered from an adult woman who had mild COVID-19 (a few samples of this study predate the infection). Cell type and time point are not known.

The V call is TRBV6-4, the J call TRBJ2-1; 10 bases align to TRBD2. Per germline, CDR1 MRHNA and CDR2 SNTAGT. The CDR3 runs to 16 residues. V lost 5 bases and J lost 5; bases outside the gene matches: 9. CDR3 sequence: CASSSLAGGSHNEQFF. CDR3 DNA sequence: TGTGCCAGCAGTTCATTAGCGGGGGGATCTCACAATGAGCAGTTCTTC.

This clonotype appeared a few times. The chain couples TRBV29-1 to TRBJ2-3; 8 bases map to TRBD2. V shed 4 bases and J 2 bases; nucleotides not matched to a gene: 8. This CDR3 is built from 15 residues. CDR1 and CDR2 (germline): SQVTM, ANQGSEA. CDR3: CSVGGTSGFTDTQYF. The DNA of the CDR3 is TGCAGCGTTGGAGGGACTAGTGGATTCACAGATACGCAGTATTTT.

This clonotype was seen repeatedly, ten times or more. The chain carries TRBV7-2 and TRBJ2-3, with D tentatively TRBD1 (6 bases). The V gene lost 2 bases and the J gene lost 2 bases, with 8 bases spanning the gap. The length of the CDR3 is 14 residues. Germline V gives CDR1 SGHTA, CDR2 FQGNSA. The CDR3 region is CASSLQGYTDTQYF. The CDR3 DNA follows: TGTGCCAGCAGCTTACAGGGGTACACAGATACGCAGTATTTT.

V and J are TRBV7-6 and TRBJ2-2; TRBD2 is a possible D gene (6 bases). V was cut by 0 bases and J by 3 bases, with 11 bases left in between. Germline lookup yields CDR1 SGHVS and CDR2 FNYEAQ. The CDR3 runs to 16 residues. The CDR3 loop reads CASSLAASADTGELFF. The CDR3 bases are TGTGCCAGCAGCTTAGCCGCTAGCGCTGACACCGGGGAGCTGTTTTTT.

This clonotype was observed at least ten times. This chain connects TRBV6-4 to TRBJ2-1; 9 bases are a match to TRBD2. This CDR3 has 14 amino acids. After removal of 2 bases from V and 8 bases from J, the junction contained 4 bases not matched to a gene. Germline lookup yields CDR1 MRHNA and CDR2 SNTAGT. The CDR3 region has the DNA TGTGCCAGCAGTGACGCTGCGGGAGGGGATGAGCAGTTCTTC. Residues: CASSDAAGGDEQFF.

This clonotype was seen more than once but under ten times. The V call is TRBV6-2 or TRBV6-3, the J call TRBJ1-6; 8 nucleotides agree with TRBD1. The junction had 6 bases not matched to a gene; V was cut back by 6 bases and J by 8 bases. Germline V CDR1 and CDR2: MNHEY, SVGEGT. The CDR3 totals 14 residues. Here the CDR3 reads CASSPGQEHSPLHF. CDR3 nucleotide sequence: TGTGCCAGCAGCCCGGGACAGGAGCATTCACCCCTCCACTTT.

This rearrangement joins TRBV7-2 to TRBJ2-7; 11 bases line up with TRBD2. The ends lost 4 bases at V and 2 bases at J; junction bases unmatched: 4. This CDR3 comprises 15 residues. CDR1 is SGHTA, CDR2 FQGNSA, per germline. This CDR3 is CASSSFSGRAYEQYF. CDR3 bases: TGTGCCAGCAGCTCATTTAGCGGGAGGGCCTACGAGCAGTACTTC.

This clonotype has a count of ten or more. The CDR3 is CASSLEGRGIQYF. CDR3 in DNA: TGTGCCAGCAGTTTAGAAGGGAGGGGCATTCAGTACTTC. V usage is TRBV12-3 or TRBV12-4 and J usage is TRBJ2-4; 7 bases are shared with TRBD2. The CDR3 consists of 13 residues. V dropped 1 base and J dropped 9; count of bases not matched to a gene: 3.

J is TRBJ1-3 and V is TRBV6-5; possibly TRBD1 for D (6 bases). Trimming shortened V by 0 bases and J by 0 bases, and 12 bases separated the two germline ends. The germline CDR1 and CDR2 sequences are MNHEY and SVGAGI. The CDR3 totals 17 residues. CDR3 in DNA: TGTGCCAGCAGTTACTCGACAGGACCGATCTCTGGAAACACCATATATTTT. As protein: CASSYSTGPISGNTIYF.